This entry concerns a single TCR beta chain. Its antigen is unidentified. These data come from a study of shared clonotypes between healthy human individuals. Study-wide results and caveats: The study found lower generation probabilities in non-shared clonotypes than in those shared by all four donors. Naive subsets generally had larger estimated richness than memory subsets.

At the deep level, the assay was run. This table comes from immunoSEQ multiplex PCR, and its TCRdb copy is limited to in-frame clones, with some not included. The sample holds 2 million to 2.5 million clones, over 85% seen once. Germline lookup yields CDR1 SGDLS and CDR2 YYNGEE. The CDR3 runs 14 residues. Trimming pared 7 bases from V and 1 base from J, leaving 11 bases between. This TCR derives from a man aged 18 to 29 in good health. Sequenced input: naive CD4+ T cells sorted from blood. This sample's subset: CD45RA+ positively selected. This sequence joins TRBV9 and TRBJ2-2, with D possibly being TRBD2 (6 bases). The CDR3 loop reads CASRPEGNTGELFF. In DNA, the CDR3 is TGTGCCAGCCGCCCGGAGGGGAACACCGGGGAGCTGTTTTTT.